This T cell receptor (beta chain) emerged from a study of blood T cell repertoires in COVID-19. Original processing notes: Reference gene primers were amplified, and this amplification served to estimate nucleated cell counts. Generated by immunoSEQ multiplex PCR, the TCRdb table keeps only in-frame clones and is missing some. From that table come the V and J calls and clone size; the DNA was used to work out D and trimming. Counted here are 200,000 to 250,000 clones, around 81% occurring once; the ten biggest clones make up around 13%. The V segment lost 2 bases and the J segment 0 bases; nucleotides outside the gene matches: 9. Germline assignment: CDR1 LGHNA and CDR2 YNFKEQ. The CDR3 loop spans 17 amino acids.

The source of this sequence is a human donor in a cohort sampled during active COVID-19. The material sequenced was peripheral blood. J is TRBJ2-7 and V is TRBV4-2; 8 bases agree with TRBD2. DNA for the CDR3: TGTGCCAGCAGCCAACAAGCGGGGGCGTTTAACTCCTACGAGCAGTACTTC. It encodes CASSQQAGAFNSYEQYF.